A selection of T cell receptor beta chains follows, all from one sample in a study of lymphopenia after photon versus proton radiotherapy. TCRdb's table, derived via immunoSEQ multiplex PCR, lists solely in-frame clones and lacks some. Of 53,000 or so clones listed, around four fifths are singletons. The starting material was peripheral blood, obtained from a patient treated with photon-based radiotherapy. These receptors were collected from a man between 50 and 59 years old with gastric cancer. Each CDR3 is given with its conserved first and last residue. A D gene is named only where the DNA matches it firmly. Only some rows state a clone size, as once, few, many or a class for expanded clones.

TRBV28	few	TRBJ2-7	TRBD2	TGTGCCAGCAGGGATGCGGGGGGGGGAGCCTACGAGCAGTACTTC	CASRDAGGGAYEQYF
TRBV4-1	.	TRBJ1-1	TRBD1	TGCGCCAGCAGCCGAACATCCGGGACAGGGGCTGAAGCTTTCTTT	CASSRTSGTGAEAFF
TRBV15	.	TRBJ1-4	.	TGTGCCACCGCCGACAGCCGGACTAATGAAAAACTGTTTTTT	CATADSRTNEKLFF
TRBV19	.	TRBJ2-7	TRBD1	TGTGCCAGTAGGATCGACAGGGCCAGCTACGAGCAGTACTTC	CASRIDRASYEQYF
TRBV5-1	.	TRBJ2-5	TRBD1	TGCGCCAGCAGCTCCCCCTCTTCGGGACAGGGGTCAGAGACCCAGTACTTC	CASSSPSSGQGSETQYF
TRBV11-3	.	TRBJ2-3	.	TGTGCCAGCAGCACCCGGACAGATACGCAGTATTTT	CASSTRTDTQYF
TRBV19	.	TRBJ2-2	TRBD2	TGTGCCAGTAGTTTCGTACTAGCGGGAGGTCCGAACACCGGGGAGCTGTTTTTT	CASSFVLAGGPNTGELFF
TRBV2	.	TRBJ2-7	TRBD2	TGTGCCAGCAGTTTCGAGGTCGGGGGGGCAGGCGAGCAGTACTTC	CASSFEVGGAGEQYF
TRBV5-6	.	TRBJ2-6	.	TGTGCCAGCAAATCACTAGTGTCTGGGGCCAACGTCCTGACTTTC	CASKSLVSGANVLTF
TRBV5-6	.	TRBJ2-1	TRBD2	TGTGCCAGCAGCTTGGGACCTAGCGGGAGGGCCTCCTCCTACAATGAGCAGTTCTTC	CASSLGPSGRASSYNEQFF
TRBV9	.	TRBJ2-2	TRBD1	TGTGCCAGCAGCGTAGGAGGGGGCGGAACCGGGGAGCTGTTTTTT	CASSVGGGGTGELFF
TRBV6-1	.	TRBJ2-5	TRBD1	TGTGCCAGCAGTGAACGGGCAGGGGGCCCCCAAGAGACCCAGTACTTC	CASSERAGGPQETQYF
TRBV9	.	TRBJ2-2	.	TGTGCCAGCAGCGTAGCCCTAGCGACGAACACCGGGGAGCTGTTTTTT	CASSVALATNTGELFF
TRBV28	.	TRBJ1-5	.	TGTGCCAGCAGTAGGGGCAATCAGCCCCAGCATTTT	CASSRGNQPQHF
TRBV9	.	TRBJ2-6	.	TGTGCCAGCAGCGTAGCGCTCTCTGGGGCCAACGTCCTGACTTTC	CASSVALSGANVLTF
TRBV10-3	.	TRBJ2-7	TRBD1	TGTGCCATCAGTGACTCCGGGACAGTCTCCTACGAGCAGTACTTC	CAISDSGTVSYEQYF
TRBV5-4	once	TRBJ2-2	.	TGTGCCAGCAGCTCGACCTCTAGTCGCACCGGGGAGCTGTTTTTT	CASSSTSSRTGELFF